This TCR beta chain was recorded in a study of T cell responses to AZD1222 COVID-19 vaccine. Germline loops: CDR1 MGHDK, CDR2 SYGVNS. This CDR3 spans 15 amino acids. With V trimmed by 5 bases and J by 7 bases, 4 bases remained unmatched. The assay was immunoSEQ multiplex PCR, and TCRdb's table has in-frame clones only and misses some. The table shows approximately 110,000 clones, with around 96% occurring only once. A single count supports this clone. This sequence was found in an adult in good health. This chain links TRBV25-1 with TRBJ1-6, with 11 bases aligning to TRBD1. Sequenced material: peripheral blood, taken on day 0 of AZD1222 vaccination. The CDR3, as DNA: TGTGCCAGCAGTCCCCGGGACAGGGGGAATTCACCCCTCCACTTT. Translated: CASSPRDRGNSPLHF.